These T cell receptor beta chains were read from a single sample in a study of cytomegalovirus exposure and HLA in healthy donors. Libraries were prepared by immunoSEQ multiplex PCR; TCRdb keeps only in-frame clonotypes and omits some of them. Its clone listing holds just under 90,000 clones. Specimen: PBMCs. These receptor sequences come from a girl aged 10 to 17 in good health and CMV-seropositive. Each CDR3 is given with its conserved first and last residue. Each record gives: V gene, D gene, CDR3 length, J gene, CDR3 DNA, CDR3 protein. The D gene is left open where the match is weak.

V: TRBV4-3; D: NA; length: 19; J: TRBJ1-2; DNA: TGCGCCAGCAGCCAAGAAAGCAGGGGTATTGTTAGTTGGGGCTATGGCTACACCTTC; CDR3: CASSQESRGIVSWGYGYTF
V: TRBV18; D: NA; length: 14; J: TRBJ1-3; DNA: TGTGCCAGCTCACCAGGAACAGAGCGAAACACCATATATTTT; CDR3: CASSPGTERNTIYF
V: TRBV7-2; D: NA; length: 14; J: TRBJ2-7; DNA: TGTGCCAGCAGCTTATCACGCGAGGAATACGAGCAGTACTTC; CDR3: CASSLSREEYEQYF
V: TRBV5-4; D: TRBD2; length: 16; J: TRBJ2-7; DNA: TGTGCCAGCAGCTTGGGGGCTAGCGGGGGGGAATACGAGCAGTACTTC; CDR3: CASSLGASGGEYEQYF
V: TRBV2; D: TRBD2; length: 13; J: TRBJ2-1; DNA: TGTGCCAGCAGTGAAAGGGCGGGGGATCGGCAGTTCTTC; CDR3: CASSERAGDRQFF
V: TRBV9; D: NA; length: 12; J: TRBJ1-2; DNA: TGTGCCAGCAGCGGGCAGGGAAGGGGCTACACCTTC; CDR3: CASSGQGRGYTF
V: TRBV4-2; D: NA; length: 15; J: TRBJ2-5; DNA: TGTGCCAGCAGCCTCCAGTATAGCCCCCAAGAGACCCAGTACTTC; CDR3: CASSLQYSPQETQYF
V: TRBV6-5; D: NA; length: 14; J: TRBJ1-6; DNA: TGTGCCAGCAGTTACAGGGCGGGAGCTTCACCCCTCCACTTT; CDR3: CASSYRAGASPLHF
V: TRBV6-1; D: NA; length: 11; J: TRBJ1-2; DNA: TGTGCCAGCAGTACTCTGGAGGGCTACACCTTC; CDR3: CASSTLEGYTF
V: TRBV7-9; D: NA; length: 15; J: TRBJ1-3; DNA: TGTGCCAGCACCCCGGCGGGGGGAATTGGAAACACCATATATTTT; CDR3: CASTPAGGIGNTIYF
V: TRBV13; D: TRBD2; length: 16; J: TRBJ2-1; DNA: TGTGCCAGCGTTCAGGGTGCGGGAGGCTCCTACAATGAGCAGTTCTTC; CDR3: CASVQGAGGSYNEQFF
V: TRBV29-1; D: TRBD1; length: 17; J: TRBJ1-2; DNA: TGCAGCGTCTTACCGTACAGGGGGCCGGAGGCCTCGGATGGCTACACCTTC; CDR3: CSVLPYRGPEASDGYTF
V: TRBV4-3; D: NA; length: 16; J: TRBJ1-6; DNA: TGCGCCAGCAGCCAAGATGAGCCCGCTTATATTTCACCCCTCCACTTT; CDR3: CASSQDEPAYISPLHF